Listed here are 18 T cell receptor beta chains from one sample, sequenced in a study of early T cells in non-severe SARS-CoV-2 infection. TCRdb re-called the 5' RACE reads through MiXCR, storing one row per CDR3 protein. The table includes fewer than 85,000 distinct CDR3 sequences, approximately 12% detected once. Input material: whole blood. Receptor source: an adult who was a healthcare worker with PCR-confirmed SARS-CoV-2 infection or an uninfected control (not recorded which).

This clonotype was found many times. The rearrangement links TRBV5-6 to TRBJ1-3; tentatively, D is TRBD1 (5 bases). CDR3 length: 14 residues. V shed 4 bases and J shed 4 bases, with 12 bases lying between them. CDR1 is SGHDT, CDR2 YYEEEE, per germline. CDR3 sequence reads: CASSVAGIGNTIYF. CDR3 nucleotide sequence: TGTGCCAGCAGCGTAGCAGGGATCGGAAACACCATATATTTT.

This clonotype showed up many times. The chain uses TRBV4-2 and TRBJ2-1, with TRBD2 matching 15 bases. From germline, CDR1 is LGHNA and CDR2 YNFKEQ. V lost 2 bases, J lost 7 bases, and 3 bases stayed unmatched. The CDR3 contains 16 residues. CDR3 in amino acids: CASSQFGLAGGNEQFF. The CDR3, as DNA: TGTGCCAGCAGCCAATTCGGACTAGCGGGGGGGAATGAGCAGTTCTTC.

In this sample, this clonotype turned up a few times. The CDR3 DNA sequence: TGTGCCAGCAGCCAAGCCCCTGGGACAGGATTTCAGTACTTC. This codes for CASSQAPGTGFQYF. The rearrangement links TRBV3-1 to TRBJ2-7, with 8 nucleotides matching TRBD1. The CDR3 has 14 residues. Germline assignment: CDR1 LGHDT and CDR2 YNNKEL (reference sequence). V lost 1 base, J lost 10 bases, and 9 bases stayed unmatched.

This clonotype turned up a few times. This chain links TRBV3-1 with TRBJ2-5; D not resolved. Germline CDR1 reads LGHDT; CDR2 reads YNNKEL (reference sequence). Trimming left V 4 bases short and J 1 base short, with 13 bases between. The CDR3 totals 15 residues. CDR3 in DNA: TGTGCCAGCAGCCTCCGGATTATTGGCCAAGAGACCCAGTACTTC. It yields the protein CASSLRIIGQETQYF.

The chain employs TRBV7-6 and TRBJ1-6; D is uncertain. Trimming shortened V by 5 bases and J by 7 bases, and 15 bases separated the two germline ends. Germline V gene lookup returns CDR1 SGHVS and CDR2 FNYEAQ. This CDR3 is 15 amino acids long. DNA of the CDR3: TGTGCCAGCAGCCCCTGGGAGGGTCCCAATTCACCCCTCCACTTT. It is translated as CASSPWEGPNSPLHF. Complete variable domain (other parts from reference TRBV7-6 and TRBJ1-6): GAGVSQSPRYKVTKRGQDVALRCDPISGHVSLYWYRQALGQGPEFLTYFNYEAQQDKSGLPNDRFSAERPEGSISTLTIQRTEQRDSAMYRCASSPWEGPNSPLHFGNGTRLTVT.

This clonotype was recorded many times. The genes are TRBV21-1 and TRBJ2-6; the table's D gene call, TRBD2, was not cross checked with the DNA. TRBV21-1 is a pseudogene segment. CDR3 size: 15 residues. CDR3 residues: CASSIREGGANVLTF. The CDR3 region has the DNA TGTGCCAGCAGCATCCGGGAGGGGGGAGCCAACGTCCTGACTTTC.

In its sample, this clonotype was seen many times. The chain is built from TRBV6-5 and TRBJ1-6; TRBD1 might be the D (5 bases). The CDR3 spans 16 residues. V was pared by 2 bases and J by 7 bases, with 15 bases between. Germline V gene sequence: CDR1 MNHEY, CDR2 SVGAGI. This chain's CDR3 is CASSYASGADNSPLHF. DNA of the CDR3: TGTGCCAGCAGTTACGCTTCCGGGGCGGACAATTCACCCCTCCACTTT.

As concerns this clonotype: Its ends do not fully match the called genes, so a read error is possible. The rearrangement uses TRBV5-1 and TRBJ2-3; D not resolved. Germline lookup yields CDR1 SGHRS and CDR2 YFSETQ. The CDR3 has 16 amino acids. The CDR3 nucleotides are TGCGCCAGCAGCCAGGACCGGGCCCCGTGGAGAGATTCGCAGTATTTT. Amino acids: CASSQDRAPWRDSQYF.

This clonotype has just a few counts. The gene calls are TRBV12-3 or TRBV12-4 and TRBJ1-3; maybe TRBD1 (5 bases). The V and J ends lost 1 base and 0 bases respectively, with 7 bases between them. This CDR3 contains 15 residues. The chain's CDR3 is CASSLGQTSGNTIYF. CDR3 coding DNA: TGTGCCAGCAGTTTAGGACAGACCTCTGGAAACACCATATATTTT.

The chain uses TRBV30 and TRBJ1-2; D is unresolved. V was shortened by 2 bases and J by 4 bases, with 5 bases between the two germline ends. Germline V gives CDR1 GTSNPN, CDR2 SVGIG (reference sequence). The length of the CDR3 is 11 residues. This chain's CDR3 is CAWSMGYGYTF. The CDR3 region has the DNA TGTGCCTGGAGTATGGGCTATGGCTACACCTTC.

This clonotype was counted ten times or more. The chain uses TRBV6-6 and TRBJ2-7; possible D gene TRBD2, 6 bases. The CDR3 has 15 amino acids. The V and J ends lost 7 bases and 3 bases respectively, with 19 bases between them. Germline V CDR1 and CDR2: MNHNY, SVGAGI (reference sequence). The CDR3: CASNNPGTVNYEQYF. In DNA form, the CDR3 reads TGTGCCAGCAACAACCCCGGGACTGTTAACTACGAGCAGTACTTC.

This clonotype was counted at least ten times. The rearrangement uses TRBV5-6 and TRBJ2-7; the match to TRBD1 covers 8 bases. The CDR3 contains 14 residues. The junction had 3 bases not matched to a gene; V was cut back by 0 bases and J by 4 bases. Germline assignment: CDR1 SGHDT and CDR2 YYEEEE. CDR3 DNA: TGTGCCAGCAGCTTGGGGACAGGGCGATACGAGCAGTACTTC. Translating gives CASSLGTGRYEQYF.

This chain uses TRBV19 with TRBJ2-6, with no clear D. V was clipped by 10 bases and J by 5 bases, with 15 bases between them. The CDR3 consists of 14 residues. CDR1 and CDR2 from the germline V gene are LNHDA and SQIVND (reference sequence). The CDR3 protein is CATTPGSWANVLTF. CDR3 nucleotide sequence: TGTGCCACCACTCCCGGGTCGTGGGCCAACGTCCTGACTTTC.

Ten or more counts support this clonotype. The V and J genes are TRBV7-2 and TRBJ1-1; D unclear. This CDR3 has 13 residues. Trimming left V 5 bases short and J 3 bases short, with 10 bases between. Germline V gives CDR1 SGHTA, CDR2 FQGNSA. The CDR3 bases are TGTGCCAGCAGCCGAAAATGGGACACTGAAGCTTTCTTT. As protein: CASSRKWDTEAFF. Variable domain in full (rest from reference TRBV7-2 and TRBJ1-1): GAGVSQSPSNKVTEKGKDVELRCDPISGHTALYWYRQSLGQGLEFLIYFQGNSAPDKSGLPSDRFSAERTGGSVSTLTIQRTQQEDSAVYLCASSRKWDTEAFFGQGTRLTVV.

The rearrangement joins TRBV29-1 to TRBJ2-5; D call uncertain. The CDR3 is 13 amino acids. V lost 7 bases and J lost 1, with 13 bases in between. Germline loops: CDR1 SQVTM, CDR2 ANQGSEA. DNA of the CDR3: TGCAGCGCCGAAGACGGAGTCCAAGAGACCCAGTACTTC. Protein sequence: CSAEDGVQETQYF.

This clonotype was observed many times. The CDR3 DNA reads TGTGCCAGCAGTTTAGGGGGGACCTCCTGGGAAAAACTGTTTTTT. Encoded protein: CASSLGGTSWEKLFF. The chain couples TRBV12-3 or TRBV12-4 to TRBJ1-4, with D possibly being TRBD1 (5 bases). V lost 1 base and J 8 bases, leaving 14 bases between the germline ends. This CDR3 spans 15 amino acids.

CDR3 region: CASSPTLAGRGEQYF. CDR3 bases: TGTGCCAGCAGCCCCACTCTAGCGGGAAGGGGCGAGCAGTACTTC. The rearrangement joins TRBV7-9 to TRBJ2-7; 9 bases agree with TRBD2. The V and J ends lost 5 bases and 6 bases, in that order; junction bases with no gene match: 11. Per germline, CDR1 SEHNR and CDR2 FQNEAQ (reference sequence). The CDR3 has 15 amino acids.

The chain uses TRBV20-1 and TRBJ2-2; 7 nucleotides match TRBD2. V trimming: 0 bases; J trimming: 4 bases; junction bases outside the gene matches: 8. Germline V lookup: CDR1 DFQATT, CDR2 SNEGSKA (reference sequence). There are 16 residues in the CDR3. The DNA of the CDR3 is TGCAGTGCTAGAGATAGGAGGGTAGCGGGCACCGGGGAGCTGTTTTTT. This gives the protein CSARDRRVAGTGELFF.